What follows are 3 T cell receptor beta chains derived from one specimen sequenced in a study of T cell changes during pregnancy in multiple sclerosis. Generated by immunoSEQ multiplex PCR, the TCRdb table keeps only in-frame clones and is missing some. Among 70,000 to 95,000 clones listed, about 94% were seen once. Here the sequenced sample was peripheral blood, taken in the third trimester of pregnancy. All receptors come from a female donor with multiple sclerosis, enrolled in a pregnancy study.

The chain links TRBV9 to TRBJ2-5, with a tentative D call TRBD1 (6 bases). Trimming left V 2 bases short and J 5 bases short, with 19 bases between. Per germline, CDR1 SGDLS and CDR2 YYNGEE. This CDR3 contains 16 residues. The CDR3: CASSVGDKKDRETQYF. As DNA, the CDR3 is TGTGCCAGCAGCGTTGGGGACAAAAAAGATCGGGAGACCCAGTACTTC.

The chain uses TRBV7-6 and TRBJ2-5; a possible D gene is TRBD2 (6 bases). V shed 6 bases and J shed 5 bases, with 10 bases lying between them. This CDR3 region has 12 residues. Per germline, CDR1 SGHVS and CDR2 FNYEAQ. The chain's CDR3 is CASRGLGETQYF. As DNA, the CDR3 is TGTGCCAGCAGGGGACTTGGGGAGACCCAGTACTTC.

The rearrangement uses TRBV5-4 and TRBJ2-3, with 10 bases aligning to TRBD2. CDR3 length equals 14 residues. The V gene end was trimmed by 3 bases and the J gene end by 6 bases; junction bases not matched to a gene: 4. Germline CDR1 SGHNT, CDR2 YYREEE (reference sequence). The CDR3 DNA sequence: TGTGCCAGCAGCTCAGGACTAGCGGAGGATACGCAGTATTTT. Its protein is CASSSGLAEDTQYF.